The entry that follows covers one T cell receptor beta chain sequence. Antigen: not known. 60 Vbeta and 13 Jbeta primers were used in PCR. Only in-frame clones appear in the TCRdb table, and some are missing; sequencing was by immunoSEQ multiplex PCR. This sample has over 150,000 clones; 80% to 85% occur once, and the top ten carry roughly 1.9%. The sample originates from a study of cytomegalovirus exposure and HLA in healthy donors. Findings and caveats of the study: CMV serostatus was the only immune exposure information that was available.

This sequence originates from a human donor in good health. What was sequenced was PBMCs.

DNA of the CDR3: TGTGCCCGTAGACAGGGACTCTACGAGCAGTACTTC. Residues: CARRQGLYEQYF. This chain connects TRBV11-2 to TRBJ2-7; D is perhaps TRBD1 (7 bases). The germline V gene encodes CDR1 SGHAT and CDR2 FQNNGV. Trimming removed 11 bases at V and 3 bases at J, with 14 bases between. This CDR3 has 12 residues.